This section outlines one T cell receptor beta chain sequence together with its context. From germline, CDR1 is LNHDA and CDR2 SQIVND (reference sequence). This CDR3 has 14 residues. V was pared by 5 bases and J by 5 bases, with 15 bases between. This sample was included in a study of blood T cell repertoires in COVID-19. Study summary: The origin of the acute and convalescent COVID-19 samples was the United States, Italy and Spain. T cells, B-cell-depleted T cells, or PBMCs provided the cDNA or gDNA that served as material.

Original processing notes: Amplification of reference gene primers was used by the study to estimate nucleated cell counts. Using immunoSEQ multiplex PCR, the repertoire was profiled, and TCRdb retains in-frame clones only, with some absent. V and J calls and clone size are copied from that table; D and trimming were computed from the DNA. The table includes about 260,000 clones, over 75% detected once. Source material: peripheral blood. The receptor's source is a woman in her 70s with COVID-19, enrolled during active disease. The chain couples TRBV19 to TRBJ1-1; weak D call: TRBD1 (6 bases). CDR3 nucleotides: TGTGCCAGTAGTCTCCACAGGGTGGAGACTGAAGCTTTCTTT. It specifies CASSLHRVETEAFF.